This is a list of T cell receptor beta chains from one sample in a study of T cells in Graves' hyperthyroidism and ophthalmopathy. MiXCR was run by TCRdb on the multiplex PCR reads, yielding one entry per CDR3 protein. The sample lists around 800,000 distinct CDR3 sequences; approximately 40% were seen once. Material: blood. The receptors come from a man between 18 and 29 years old with Graves' hyperthyroidism. Both conserved end residues are part of each CDR3. Fields, in order: J gene, V gene, CDR3 protein.

TRBJ1-4 | TRBV20-1 | CSATSGTHEKLFF
TRBJ2-7 | TRBV19 | CASSLRLAAYEQYF
TRBJ2-7 | TRBV20-1 | CSARLAWERYF
TRBJ1-1 | TRBV7-3 | CASSLQGLTEAFF
TRBJ1-2 | TRBV5-1 | CASSLDSALDGYTF
TRBJ2-2 | TRBV20-1 | CSARDMLAGGRDTGELFF
TRBJ2-2 | TRBV19 | CASIAGTQNTGELFF
TRBJ2-7 | TRBV9 | CASSLELGRGEQYF
TRBJ1-2 | TRBV29-1 | CSALGGANGGYTF
TRBJ2-6 | TRBV19 | CASRETGPSGANVLTF
TRBJ2-2 | TRBV7-9 | CASSARDRRNTGELFF
TRBJ2-7 | TRBV20-1 | CSARDTGIYGQYF